Below are 31 T cell receptor beta chains sequenced from a single sample in a study of blood T cell repertoires in COVID-19. Profiling relied on immunoSEQ multiplex PCR, and the TCRdb table lists in-frame clones only, not all of them. The sample carries under 300,000 clones, about 89% recorded once. Sequenced material: PBMCs or T cells enriched from blood (not recorded which). The source of these receptors is a human donor in a cohort exposed to, infected with or recovered from COVID-19 (not recorded which). The donor label of this sample is uncertain.

The chain employs TRBV5-6 and TRBJ1-1; the D is unclear. The CDR3 spans 16 residues. Germline loops: CDR1 SGHDT, CDR2 YYEEEE. Trimming cost V 4 bases and J 0 bases, with 16 bases left between them. CDR3 in amino acids: CASSPPVESMNTEAFF. CDR3 in DNA: TGTGCCAGCAGCCCTCCGGTCGAATCTATGAACACTGAAGCTTTCTTT.

The sample holds one count of this clone. The chain couples TRBV19 to TRBJ1-3; 12 bases line up with TRBD1. Germline-derived CDR1 and CDR2 are LNHDA and SQIVND (reference sequence). The J segment lost 4 bases and the V segment lost 7 bases, leaving 11 bases of the junction unmatched. The CDR3 runs 17 residues. CDR3 loop: CASTVTGTGGGGNTIYF. In DNA, the CDR3 is TGTGCCAGTACCGTTACCGGGACAGGGGGCGGCGGAAACACCATATATTTT.

The chain carries TRBV9 and TRBJ2-1; a possible D gene is TRBD1 (5 bases). Trimming pared 3 bases from V and 8 bases from J, leaving 21 bases between. Per the germline V gene, CDR1 is SGDLS and CDR2 is YYNGEE. The CDR3 sequence is 16 residues long. The CDR3 is CASSAQLTRQSDEQFF. Here the CDR3 DNA reads TGTGCCAGCAGCGCCCAGTTGACTCGACAGTCCGATGAGCAGTTCTTC.

This chain uses TRBV20-1 with TRBJ1-5; D is uncertain. Germline V CDR1 and CDR2: DFQATT, SNEGSKA (reference sequence). Trimming cost V 3 bases and J 0 bases, with 9 bases left between them. The CDR3 runs to 14 residues. The DNA of the CDR3 is TGCAGTGCTAGTCCTGGGCTTAGCAATCAGCCCCAGCATTTT. Encoded protein: CSASPGLSNQPQHF.

This clone was seen more than once but under ten times. This rearrangement joins TRBV5-4 to TRBJ1-6; 7 bases line up with TRBD1. This CDR3 comprises 14 residues. From germline, CDR1 is SGHNT and CDR2 YYREEE (reference sequence). J lost 8 bases, V lost 5 bases, and 7 bases had no gene match. For the CDR3, the DNA is TGTGCCAGCAGTATAGGGGGCCGGGATTCACCCCTCCACTTT. Translating it yields CASSIGGRDSPLHF.

Remarks on this clone: Its ends do not fully match the called genes, so a read error is possible. The chain carries TRBV24-1 and TRBJ2-1; perhaps TRBD2 as D (7 bases). The CDR3 covers 16 residues. CDR1 is KGHDR, CDR2 SFDVKD, per germline. Written as DNA, the CDR3 is TGTGCCACCAGTGGTTTGGAGGGGGGGGGATACAATGAGCAGTTCTTC. Residues: CATSGLEGGGYNEQFF.

This clone was seen once. The chain is built from TRBV12-3 or TRBV12-4 and TRBJ2-7; TRBD2 might be the D (5 bases). Trimming removed 3 bases from V and 6 bases from J, with 9 bases in between. The CDR3 contains 12 residues. This CDR3 is CASSLVEGEQYF. CDR3 nucleotide sequence: TGTGCCAGCAGTTTGGTAGAGGGCGAGCAGTACTTC.

The chain couples TRBV21-1 to TRBJ1-6; the table's D call, TRBD1, was not checked against the DNA. TRBV21-1 is a listed pseudogene. CDR3 size: 17 residues. CDR3 coding DNA: TGTGCCAGCAGCAAAGGCGCAGGGGGCCGCGGCTATTCACCCCTCCACTTT. Its protein product is CASSKGAGGRGYSPLHF.

The gene calls are TRBV7-9 and TRBJ2-3, with 7 bases that match TRBD2. The V segment lost 5 bases and the J segment 0 bases; nucleotides outside the gene matches: 8. Germline loops: CDR1 SEHNR, CDR2 FQNEAQ (reference sequence). The CDR3 has 16 residues. CDR3 DNA: TGTGCCAGCAGCGCTAGGGCGACTAGCAGCACAGATACGCAGTATTTT. This gives the protein CASSARATSSTDTQYF.

V is TRBV7-3 and J is TRBJ2-3, with D hard to call. Germline CDR1 SGHTA, CDR2 FQGTGA. The V gene lost 5 bases and the J gene lost 2 bases, with 11 bases spanning the gap. CDR3 size: 14 residues. The CDR3: CASSINGYTDTQYF. CDR3 coding DNA: TGTGCCAGCAGCATAAACGGGTACACAGATACGCAGTATTTT.

V gene TRBV5-4 combines with J gene TRBJ1-2; D gene uncertain. Trimming stripped 4 bases from V and 8 bases from J, with 15 bases between. The CDR3 length is 13 residues. CDR1 is SGHNT and CDR2 is YYREEE in the germline V gene (reference sequence). CDR3 protein: CASSLDSGFGYTF. CDR3 bases: TGTGCCAGCAGCCTTGATTCGGGTTTCGGCTACACCTTC.

This clone has just one count. V usage is TRBV21-1 and J usage is TRBJ2-3; the listed D gene, TRBD2, was not tested against the DNA. TRBV21-1 is a recognized pseudogene. The CDR3 has 19 residues. As DNA, the CDR3 is TGTGCCAGCAGCAAAAATACATCTCTAGCGGGGAAGAGCACAGATACGCAGTATTTT. It encodes CASSKNTSLAGKSTDTQYF.

The CDR3 region has the DNA TGTGCCAGCAGGGGAACCCGGGACTCTCAAGAGACCCAGTACTTC. Encoded protein: CASRGTRDSQETQYF. The chain employs TRBV27 and TRBJ2-5; D may be TRBD2 (6 bases). Trimming removed 6 bases at V and 2 bases at J, with 16 bases between. This CDR3 contains 15 residues. The germline CDR1 and CDR2 sequences are MNHEY and SMNVEV (reference sequence).

Here the CDR3 DNA reads TGTGCCAGCAGCCGAGCGGGGGGGGCTTACAATGAGCAGTTCTTC. Translated: CASSRAGGAYNEQFF. This chain links TRBV7-7 with TRBJ2-1; TRBD2 aligns across 10 bases. The germline V gene encodes CDR1 SSHAT and CDR2 FNYEAQ (reference sequence). The CDR3 consists of 15 residues. V lost 5 bases to trimming and J lost 4 bases; unmatched junction nucleotides: 5.

The rearrangement uses TRBV5-1 and TRBJ2-5, with TRBD2 matching over 8 bases. After removal of 0 bases from V and 0 bases from J, the junction contained 7 bases not matched to a gene. This CDR3 is 17 amino acids long. The germline V gene encodes CDR1 SGHRS and CDR2 YFSETQ. The CDR3 reads CASSLVLSGEYQETQYF. CDR3 bases: TGCGCCAGCAGCTTGGTACTTAGCGGGGAGTACCAAGAGACCCAGTACTTC.

The chain carries TRBV7-6 and TRBJ1-5; the D gene is possibly TRBD1 (5 bases). V was shortened by 5 bases and J by 3 bases, with 17 bases between the two germline ends. Germline V gene sequence: CDR1 SGHVS, CDR2 FNYEAQ. This CDR3 is 16 amino acids long. CDR3 region: CASSPGLLQINQPQHF. CDR3 DNA: TGTGCCAGCAGCCCGGGACTCCTACAGATCAATCAGCCCCAGCATTTT.

The chain combines TRBV25-1 with TRBJ2-3; TRBD2 matches at 12 bases. This CDR3 is 16 amino acids long. Looked up from germline, CDR1 is MGHDK and CDR2 is SYGVNS. V gave up 4 bases and J gave up 4 bases; unmatched junction bases: 6. CDR3 loop: CASSVPSGGAPDTQYF. DNA of the CDR3: TGTGCCAGCAGTGTTCCTAGCGGGGGGGCTCCAGATACGCAGTATTTT. Variable domain in full (rest from reference TRBV25-1 and TRBJ2-3): EADIYQTPRYLVIGTGKKITLECSQTMGHDKMYWYQQDPGMELHLIHYSYGVNSTEKGDLSSESTVSRIRTEHFPLTLESARPSHTSQYLCASSVPSGGAPDTQYFGPGTRLTVL.

The V and J genes are TRBV18 and TRBJ1-4; D gene ambiguous. CDR1 is KGHSH and CDR2 is LQKENI in the germline V gene. Trimming removed 3 bases from V and 3 bases from J, with 11 bases in between. This CDR3 is 15 amino acids long. Here the CDR3 reads CASSPYRDPNEKLFF. CDR3 sequence (DNA): TGTGCCAGCTCACCCTACAGAGACCCTAATGAAAAACTGTTTTTT.

The chain recombines TRBV7-3 with TRBJ2-2; 7 bases are shared with TRBD1. Germline lookup yields CDR1 SGHTA and CDR2 FQGTGA. Trimming at V came to 1 base and at J to 0 bases, leaving 5 bases not matched to a gene. CDR3 length: 17 amino acids. The CDR3 DNA follows: TGTGCCAGCAGCTTAATAGGCGACAGGGCGAACACCGGGGAGCTGTTTTTT. This codes for CASSLIGDRANTGELFF.

This chain links TRBV29-1 with TRBJ1-1; 7 positions agree with TRBD1. The length of the CDR3 is 13 residues. V shed 4 bases, J shed 1 base, and the junction held 3 bases outside the gene matches. Looked up from germline, CDR1 is SQVTM and CDR2 is ANQGSEA. The CDR3 DNA is TGCAGCGTTGTGAGGGGGCCGAACACTGAAGCTTTCTTT. Translation gives CSVVRGPNTEAFF.

The V and J genes are TRBV10-3 and TRBJ1-4; D possibly corresponds to TRBD1 (6 bases). With 11 bases removed from V and 4 bases from J, the gap between germline ends came to 14 bases. This CDR3 comprises 13 residues. CDR1 ENHRY and CDR2 SYGVKD come from the germline V gene. The CDR3 DNA sequence: TGTGCCTCGAGAGGACAGATTAATGAAAAACTGTTTTTT. Translating gives CASRGQINEKLFF.

J is TRBJ1-1 and V is TRBV25-1; a weak D match, TRBD1 (5 bases). The CDR3 has 14 amino acids. V shed 4 bases and J shed 5 bases, with 14 bases lying between them. Germline V gives CDR1 MGHDK, CDR2 SYGVNS. CDR3: CASSGVGGYTEAFF. CDR3 in DNA: TGTGCCAGCAGTGGGGTGGGGGGATATACTGAAGCTTTCTTT.

The chain links TRBV9 to TRBJ2-2; perhaps TRBD2 as D (7 bases). The CDR3 loop spans 15 amino acids. Trimming stripped 4 bases from V and 6 bases from J, with 16 bases between. In germline, CDR1 is SGDLS, CDR2 YYNGEE. The CDR3 coding sequence is TGTGCCAGCAGCCCCAAGGGGGGGGGATCCGGGGAGCTGTTTTTT. Protein: CASSPKGGGSGELFF. Using reference TRBV9 and TRBJ2-2 for the parts outside the CDR3, the full variable domain is DSGVTQTPKHLITATGQRVTLRCSPRSGDLSVYWYQQSLDQGLQFLIQYYNGEERAKGNILERFSAQQFPDLHSELNLSSLELGDSALYFCASSPKGGGSGELFFGEGSRLTVL.

The chain employs TRBV4-1 and TRBJ2-7, with TRBD2 as a possible D gene (6 bases). V lost 4 bases and J lost 12, with 16 bases in between. The CDR3 covers 12 residues. Germline values: CDR1 MGHRA, CDR2 YSYEKL. CDR3 loop: CASSLFGEVRYF. CDR3 coding DNA: TGCGCCAGCAGCCTATTCGGGGAGGTCAGGTACTTC.

The chain is built from TRBV5-4 and TRBJ2-2; 7 nucleotides align to TRBD1. V lost 7 bases, J lost 4 bases, and 7 bases stayed unmatched. Germline CDR1 reads SGHNT; CDR2 reads YYREEE (reference sequence). The CDR3 sequence is 14 residues long. The CDR3 region has the DNA TGTGCCAGCGGTGACAGGGCGGGCACCGGGGAGCTGTTTTTT. Translation gives CASGDRAGTGELFF.

The V call is TRBV27, the J call TRBJ1-5; TRBD1 is a possible D gene (5 bases). Germline V gene sequence: CDR1 MNHEY, CDR2 SMNVEV (reference sequence). Between the trimmed V and J ends, which lost 1 base and 7 bases, there was a span of 11 bases. The CDR3 extends over 14 amino acids. The CDR3 coding sequence is TGTGCCAGCAGTTTATACGGGGGAGACCAGCCCCAGCATTTT. This encodes CASSLYGGDQPQHF.

For this clone: The sample carries other DNA sequences with the same CDR3. V usage is TRBV5-4 and J usage is TRBJ2-7; 13 positions match TRBD2. The CDR3 totals 14 residues. Germline CDR1 reads SGHNT; CDR2 reads YYREEE (reference sequence). V was clipped by 3 bases and J by 4 bases; unmatched bases: 1. The CDR3 region is CASSSGLAGYEQYF. The CDR3 coding sequence is TGTGCCAGCAGCTCGGGACTAGCGGGGTACGAGCAGTACTTC.

This chain connects TRBV4-1 to TRBJ1-1; D remains ambiguous. Germline assignment: CDR1 MGHRA and CDR2 YSYEKL. The CDR3 has 13 residues. Trimming removed 1 base from V and 6 bases from J, with 9 bases in between. The CDR3 loop reads CASSQVSGAEAFF. The CDR3 DNA sequence: TGCGCCAGCAGCCAAGTATCCGGGGCTGAAGCTTTCTTT.

The genes are TRBV2 and TRBJ1-2, with TRBD1 as a possible D gene (6 bases). Trimming removed 8 bases at V and 6 bases at J, with 16 bases between. CDR1 SNHLY and CDR2 FYNNEI come from the germline V gene. This CDR3 is built from 13 residues. The CDR3 nucleotides are TGTGCCAGCGGGGGCTTTTGGGAGAATGGCTACACCTTC. Residues: CASGGFWENGYTF.

J is TRBJ1-6 and V is TRBV20-1; D not resolved. Germline CDR1 reads DFQATT; CDR2 reads SNEGSKA (reference sequence). The V and J ends lost 6 bases and 8 bases respectively, with 14 bases between them. CDR3 size: 13 residues. Written as DNA, the CDR3 is TGCAGTGCAAGTGACGGTGATTATTCACCCCTCCACTTT. Translating it yields CSASDGDYSPLHF.

This chain links TRBV7-2 with TRBJ1-2, with 8 bases fitting TRBD1. The V and J ends lost 4 bases and 6 bases, in that order; junction bases with no gene match: 7. The CDR3 consists of 14 residues. Germline CDR1 reads SGHTA; CDR2 reads FQGNSA. The chain's CDR3 is CASSSPRTGNGYTF. In DNA, the CDR3 is TGTGCCAGCAGCTCGCCCCGGACAGGGAATGGCTACACCTTC.